This TCR beta chain comes out of a study of CD8+ T cells in alopecia areata. Points on this clone: Its antigen remains unknown.

Findings and limits, study-wide: Tofacitinib significantly decreased scalp clonality and expanded CD8+ clones among top 100.

Treatment noted: oral pan-JAK inhibitor, 5-10 mg twice daily. Extracted RNA was reverse transcribed, and the resulting cDNA served as sequencing template. Clones were sequenced by immunoSEQ multiplex PCR, and TCRdb holds only the in-frame ones, with some missing. The sample contains under 150,000 clones, around three fifths of which appear only once. The germline V gene encodes CDR1 LNHDA and CDR2 SQIVND (reference sequence). The CDR3 has 16 amino acids. The ends were cut back, 7 bases at V and 1 base at J, with 14 bases in the middle. The sequence derives from a human donor with alopecia areata. The rearrangement links TRBV19 to TRBJ2-6, with unresolved D. Sequenced here: CD4+ T cells sorted from blood, sampled at week 24, from a patient treated with tofacitinib. CDR3 in amino acids: CASNSGWESGANVLTF. The CDR3 nucleotides read TGTGCCAGTAACTCCGGCTGGGAATCTGGGGCCAACGTCCTGACTTTC.